A single T cell receptor beta chain is shown here with its context. As yet, its antigen is unknown. The data originate from a study of identifying expanded T cells in peripheral blood. Study-wide findings and caveats: Over around two and four weeks, about 16 and 19 clones changed, versus 1.2 between replicates.

The V end lost 4 bases, the J end lost 6 bases, and 9 bases lay between the germline ends. Germline-derived CDR1 and CDR2 are MNHNS and SASEGT. The CDR3 length is 13 residues. TCRdb's table, derived via immunoSEQ multiplex PCR, lists solely in-frame clones and lacks some. Of more than 45,000 clones listed, approximately 82% are singletons. Sequencing used blood. The TCR comes from a person between 18 and 75 years old in good health. V and J are TRBV6-1 and TRBJ2-2; TRBD1 is a possible D gene (5 bases). This CDR3 reads CASSAIQAGELFF. CDR3 nucleotides: TGTGCCAGCAGTGCCATACAGGCCGGGGAGCTGTTTTTT.